This T cell receptor beta chain was documented in a study of beta chain features in type 1 diabetes. Study details: All samples together contributed almost 110,000,000 sorted cells for examination. Study-wide findings and caveats: cDNA sequencing could over-represent cells with high TCR expression. Among all four CD4+ subsets, Type 1 diabetes patients had TCRB CDR3s that were moderately but significantly shorter.

V was pared by 7 bases and J by 7 bases, with 8 bases between. Germline values: CDR1 SGHDN, CDR2 FVKESK. The CDR3 sequence is 11 residues long. Sorted CD4+ subsets: naive, central memory, regulatory, stem cell-like memory (CD45RO/CCR7/CD25/CD127/CD95/CD27 panel). Sorted populations all exceeded 95% purity. The authors reverse transcribed all of the isolated RNA, so sequencing captured expressed TCRB transcripts. Here immunoSEQ multiplex PCR was the method, and the copy in TCRdb shows in-frame clones only, minus some. Of under 200,000 clones listed, around 8.4% were seen once; the top ten hold more than 0.45%. In regard to this clone: The target antigen is unknown.

The sample comprised central memory CD4+ T cells from blood. This sequence joins TRBV14 and TRBJ2-1, with D uncertain. This TCR derives from a woman aged 18-29 years with type 1 diabetes. The CDR3 nucleotides are TGTGCCAGCAAACGGAGAAATGAGCAGTTCTTC. This gives the protein CASKRRNEQFF.